A single sample is the source of the 10 T cell receptor beta chains below, sequenced in a study of cytomegalovirus exposure and HLA in healthy donors. Primers included in the PCR were 60 Vbeta and 13 Jbeta primers. The method was immunoSEQ multiplex PCR; TCRdb's version includes in-frame clones alone and lacks a portion of them. Among almost 200,000 clones listed, more than 75% were seen once. Sequencing was carried out using PBMCs. The receptors come from a male donor in good health and CMV-seropositive.

This clone occurred once. This chain links TRBV9 with TRBJ2-2, with TRBD2 identical over 8 bases. After removal of 1 base from V and 8 bases from J, the junction contained 4 bases not matched to a gene. Germline V lookup: CDR1 SGDLS, CDR2 YYNGEE. The CDR3 is made up of 14 amino acids. CDR3 in amino acids: CASSVLAGGGELFF. The CDR3, as DNA: TGTGCCAGCAGCGTACTAGCGGGCGGTGGGGAGCTGTTTTTT.

The chain carries TRBV6-6 and TRBJ2-7, with a tentative D call TRBD2 (5 bases). V was clipped by 0 bases and J by 3 bases, with 6 bases between them. The germline CDR1 and CDR2 sequences are MNHNY and SVGAGI (reference sequence). The CDR3 has 13 residues. The CDR3 DNA reads as TGTGCCAGCAGTTACTCGCGGGTCTACGAGCAGTACTTC. Encoded protein: CASSYSRVYEQYF.

J is TRBJ2-1 and V is TRBV4-3, with D possibly being TRBD2 (6 bases). V gave up 1 base and J gave up 3 bases, with 13 bases separating them. Germline assignment: CDR1 LGHNA and CDR2 YSLEER. This CDR3 has 16 amino acids. CDR3: CASSQGNGRGYNEQFF. DNA of the CDR3: TGCGCCAGCAGCCAAGGGAATGGGCGGGGCTACAATGAGCAGTTCTTC.

V gene TRBV7-9 combines with J gene TRBJ1-5, with 9 bases matching TRBD1. Germline-derived CDR1 and CDR2 are SEHNR and FQNEAQ (reference sequence). V gave up 1 base and J gave up 2 bases; unmatched junction bases: 9. The CDR3 loop spans 18 amino acids. CDR3 in amino acids: CASSLVGAGQGGNQPQHF. As DNA, the CDR3 is TGTGCCAGCAGCTTAGTAGGTGCGGGACAGGGCGGCAATCAGCCCCAGCATTTT.

The chain recombines TRBV5-4 with TRBJ2-3, with 15 bases matching TRBD2. The CDR3 spans 17 residues. V was pared by 4 bases and J by 3 bases, with 6 bases of the junction left unmatched. CDR1 and CDR2 from the germline V gene are SGHNT and YYREEE (reference sequence). The CDR3: CASSPRTSGRGTDTQYF. Written as DNA, the CDR3 is TGTGCCAGCAGCCCGAGGACTAGCGGGAGGGGAACAGATACGCAGTATTTT. The full variable domain, rest sourced from reference TRBV5-4 and TRBJ2-3, is ETGVTQSPTHLIKTRGQQVTLRCSSQSGHNTVSWYQQALGQGPQFIFQYYREEENGRGNFPPRFSGLQFPNYSSELNVNALELDDSALYLCASSPRTSGRGTDTQYFGPGTRLTVL.

This chain links TRBV5-6 with TRBJ2-7, with 8 bases matching TRBD2. The CDR3 loop spans 15 amino acids. Germline V CDR1 and CDR2: SGHDT, YYEEEE. V lost 2 bases, J lost 2 bases, and 6 bases stayed unmatched. CDR3 sequence reads: CASSLSISGAYEQYF. The CDR3, as DNA: TGTGCCAGCAGCTTAAGCATTAGCGGGGCCTACGAGCAGTACTTC.

The table lists this clone with a count of one. The J gene is TRBJ2-7, the V gene TRBV5-1, with TRBD2 identical over 13 bases. Germline lookup yields CDR1 SGHRS and CDR2 YFSETQ. J was trimmed by 5 bases and V by 2 bases; bases with no gene match: 4. CDR3 length equals 15 residues. The chain's CDR3 is CASSLGLAGVDEQYF. CDR3 sequence (DNA): TGCGCCAGCAGCTTAGGACTAGCGGGGGTGGACGAGCAGTACTTC.

The chain recombines TRBV19 with TRBJ1-1; TRBD1 matches 9 bases. Germline lookup yields CDR1 LNHDA and CDR2 SQIVND (reference sequence). The CDR3 consists of 15 residues. V trimming: 9 bases; J trimming: 2 bases; junction bases outside the gene matches: 10. CDR3 nucleotides: TGTGCCAGCAACGGACAGGGGAGAGGTAACACTGAAGCTTTCTTT. Protein sequence: CASNGQGRGNTEAFF. Using reference TRBV19 and TRBJ1-1 for the parts outside the CDR3, the full variable domain is DGGITQSPKYLFRKEGQNVTLSCEQNLNHDAMYWYRQDPGQGLRLIYYSQIVNDFQKGDIAEGYSVSREKKESFPLTVTSAQKNPTAFYLCASNGQGRGNTEAFFGQGTRLTVV.

The V gene is TRBV28, the J gene TRBJ1-1; D is undetermined. V lost 10 bases and J 2 bases, leaving 8 bases between the germline ends. The CDR3 sequence is 11 residues long. CDR1 and CDR2 (germline): MDHEN, SYDVKM. For the CDR3, the DNA is TGTGCCACAGTACAAAACACTGAAGCTTTCTTT. It specifies CATVQNTEAFF.

The CDR3 nucleotides are TGTGCCAGCAGCACAGGGGGCGGGTACGAGCAGTACTTC. It specifies CASSTGGGYEQYF. The chain uses TRBV7-2 and TRBJ2-5, with 9 bases fitting TRBD1. Judging by the DNA end, TRBJ2-7 fits better; the J call may be wrong. The CDR3 covers 13 residues. CDR1 and CDR2 from the germline V gene are SGHTA and FQGNSA.